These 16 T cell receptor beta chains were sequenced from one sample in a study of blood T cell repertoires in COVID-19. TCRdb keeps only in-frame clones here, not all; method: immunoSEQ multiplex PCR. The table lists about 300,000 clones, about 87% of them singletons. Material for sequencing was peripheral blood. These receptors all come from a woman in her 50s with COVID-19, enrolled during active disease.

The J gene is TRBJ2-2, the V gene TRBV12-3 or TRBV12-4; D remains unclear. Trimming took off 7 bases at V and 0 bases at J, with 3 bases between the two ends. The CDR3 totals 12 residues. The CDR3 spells CASTANTGELFF. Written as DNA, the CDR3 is TGTGCCAGCACAGCGAACACCGGGGAGCTGTTTTTT.

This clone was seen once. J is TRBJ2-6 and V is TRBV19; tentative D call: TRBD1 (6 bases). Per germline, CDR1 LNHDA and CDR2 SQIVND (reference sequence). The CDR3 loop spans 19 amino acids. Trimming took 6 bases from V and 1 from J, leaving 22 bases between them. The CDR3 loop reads CASSRDRQEFISGANVLTF. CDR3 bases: TGTGCCAGTAGCAGGGACCGACAGGAGTTCATTTCTGGGGCCAACGTCCTGACTTTC.

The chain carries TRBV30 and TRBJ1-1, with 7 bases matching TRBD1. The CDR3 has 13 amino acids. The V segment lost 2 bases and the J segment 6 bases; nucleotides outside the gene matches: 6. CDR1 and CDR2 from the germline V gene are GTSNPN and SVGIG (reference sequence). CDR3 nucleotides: TGTGCCTGGAGTAAACAGGGGCCCTCTGAAGCTTTCTTT. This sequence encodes CAWSKQGPSEAFF.

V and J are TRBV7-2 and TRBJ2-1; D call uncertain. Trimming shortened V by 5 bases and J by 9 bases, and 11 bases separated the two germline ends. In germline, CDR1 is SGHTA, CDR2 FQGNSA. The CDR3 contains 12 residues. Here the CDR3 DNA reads TGTGCCAGCAGCCGTAGATCTAGTGAGCAGTTCTTC. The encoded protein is CASSRRSSEQFF.

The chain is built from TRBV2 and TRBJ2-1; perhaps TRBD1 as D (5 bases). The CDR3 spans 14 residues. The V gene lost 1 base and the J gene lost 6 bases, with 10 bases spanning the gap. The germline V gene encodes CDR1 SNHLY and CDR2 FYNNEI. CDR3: CASSEVLRGNEQFF. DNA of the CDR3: TGTGCCAGCAGTGAAGTCCTTAGGGGCAATGAGCAGTTCTTC.

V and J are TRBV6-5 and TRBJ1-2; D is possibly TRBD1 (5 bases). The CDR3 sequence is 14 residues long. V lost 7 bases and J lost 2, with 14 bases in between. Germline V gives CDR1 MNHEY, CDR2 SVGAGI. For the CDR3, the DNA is TGTGCCAGCACGATAACAGGATACAACTATGGCTACACCTTC. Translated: CASTITGYNYGYTF.

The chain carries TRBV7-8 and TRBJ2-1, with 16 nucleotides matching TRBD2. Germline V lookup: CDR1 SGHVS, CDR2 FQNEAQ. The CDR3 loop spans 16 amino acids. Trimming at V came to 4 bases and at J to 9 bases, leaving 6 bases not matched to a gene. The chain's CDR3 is CASSSMGLAGGSEQFF. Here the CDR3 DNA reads TGTGCCAGCAGCTCGATGGGACTAGCGGGAGGGAGTGAGCAGTTCTTC.

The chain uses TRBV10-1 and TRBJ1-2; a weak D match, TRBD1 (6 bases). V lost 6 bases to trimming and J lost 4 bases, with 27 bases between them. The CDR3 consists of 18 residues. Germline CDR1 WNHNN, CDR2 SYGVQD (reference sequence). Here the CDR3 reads CASRLTGCDRPSVYGYTF. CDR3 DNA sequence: TGCGCCAGCAGGCTTACAGGGTGTGATCGTCCTTCTGTCTATGGCTACACCTTC.

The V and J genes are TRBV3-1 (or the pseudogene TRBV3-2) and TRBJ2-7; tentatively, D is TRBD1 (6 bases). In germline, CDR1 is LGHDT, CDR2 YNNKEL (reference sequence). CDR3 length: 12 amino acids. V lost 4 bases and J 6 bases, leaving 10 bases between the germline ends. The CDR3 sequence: CASSPLGGEQYF. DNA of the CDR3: TGTGCCAGCAGCCCACTAGGGGGCGAGCAGTACTTC.

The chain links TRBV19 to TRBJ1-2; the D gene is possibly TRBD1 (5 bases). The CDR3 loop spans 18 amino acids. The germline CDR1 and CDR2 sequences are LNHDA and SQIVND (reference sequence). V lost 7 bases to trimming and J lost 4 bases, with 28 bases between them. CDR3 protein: CASTNPGGVRAFGYGYTF. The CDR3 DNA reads TGTGCCAGTACCAATCCTGGAGGGGTTCGGGCCTTTGGCTATGGCTACACCTTC.

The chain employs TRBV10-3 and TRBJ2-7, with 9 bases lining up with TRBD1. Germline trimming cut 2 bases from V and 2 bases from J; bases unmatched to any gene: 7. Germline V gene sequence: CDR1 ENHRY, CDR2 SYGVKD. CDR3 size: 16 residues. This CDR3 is CAISERGQGVTYEQYF. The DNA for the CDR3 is TGTGCCATCAGTGAGAGGGGACAGGGTGTCACCTACGAGCAGTACTTC.

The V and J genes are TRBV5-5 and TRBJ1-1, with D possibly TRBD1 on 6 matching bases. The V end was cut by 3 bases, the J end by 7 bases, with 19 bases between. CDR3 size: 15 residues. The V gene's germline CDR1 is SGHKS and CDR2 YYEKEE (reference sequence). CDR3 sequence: CASSSGLQGTHEAFF. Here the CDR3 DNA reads TGTGCCAGCAGCTCGGGGCTTCAGGGGACCCATGAAGCTTTCTTT.

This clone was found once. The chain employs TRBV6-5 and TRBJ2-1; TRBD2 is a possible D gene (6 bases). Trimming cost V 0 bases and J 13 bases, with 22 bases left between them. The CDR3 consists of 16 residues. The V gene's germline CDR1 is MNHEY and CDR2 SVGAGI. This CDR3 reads CASSYSRTTVRGDQFF. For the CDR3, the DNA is TGTGCCAGCAGTTACTCTAGGACTACCGTTAGGGGAGACCAGTTCTTC.

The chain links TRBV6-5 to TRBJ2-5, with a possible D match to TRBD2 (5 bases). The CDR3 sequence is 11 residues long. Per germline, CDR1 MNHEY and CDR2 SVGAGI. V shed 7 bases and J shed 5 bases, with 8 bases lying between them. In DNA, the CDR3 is TGTGCCAGCATGCTAGCCGAGACCCAGTACTTC. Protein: CASMLAETQYF.

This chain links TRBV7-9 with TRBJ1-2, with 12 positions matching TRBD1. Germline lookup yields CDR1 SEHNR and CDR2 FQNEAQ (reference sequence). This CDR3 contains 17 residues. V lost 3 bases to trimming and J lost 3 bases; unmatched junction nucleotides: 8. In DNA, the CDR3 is TGTGCCAGCAGCTTCGCGGGACAGGGGGCGTCGTACTATGGCTACACCTTC. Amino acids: CASSFAGQGASYYGYTF.

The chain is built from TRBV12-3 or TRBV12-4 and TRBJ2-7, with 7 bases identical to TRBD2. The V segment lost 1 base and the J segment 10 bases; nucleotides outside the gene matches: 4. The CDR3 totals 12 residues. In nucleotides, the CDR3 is TGTGCCAGCAGTTTAGGGGGGGGAGCCCAGTACTTC. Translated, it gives CASSLGGGAQYF.